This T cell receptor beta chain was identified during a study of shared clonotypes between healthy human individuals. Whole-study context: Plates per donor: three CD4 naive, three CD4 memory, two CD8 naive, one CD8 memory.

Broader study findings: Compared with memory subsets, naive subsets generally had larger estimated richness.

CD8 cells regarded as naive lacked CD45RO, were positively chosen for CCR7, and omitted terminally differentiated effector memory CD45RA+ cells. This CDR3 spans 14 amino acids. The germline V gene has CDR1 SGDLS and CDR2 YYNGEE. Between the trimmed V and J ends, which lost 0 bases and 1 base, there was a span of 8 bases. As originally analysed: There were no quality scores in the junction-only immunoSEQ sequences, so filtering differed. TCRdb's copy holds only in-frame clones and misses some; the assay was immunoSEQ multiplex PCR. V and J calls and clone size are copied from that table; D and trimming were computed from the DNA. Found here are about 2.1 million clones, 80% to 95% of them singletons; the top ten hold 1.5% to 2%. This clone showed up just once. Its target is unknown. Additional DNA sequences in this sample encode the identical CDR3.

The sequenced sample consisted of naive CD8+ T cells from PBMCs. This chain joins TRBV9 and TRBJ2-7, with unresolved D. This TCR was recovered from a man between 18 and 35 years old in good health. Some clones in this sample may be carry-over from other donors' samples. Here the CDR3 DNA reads TGTGCCAGCAGCGTAGGTGCCGATTCCTACGAGCAGTACTTC. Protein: CASSVGADSYEQYF.